Sequencing of this T cell receptor (beta chain) was carried out in a study of coeliac disease. Findings and limits, study-wide: Control samples showed higher TRB and TRG clonality than intraepithelial and lamina propria samples in active celiac disease. Largely private TRB repertoires meant most sequences were sample-unique. Cross-contamination between intraepithelial and lamina propria cells was possible.

Cells were frozen in aliquots of about 500,000, and one aliquot per fraction was sequenced. The ends were cut back, 8 bases at V and 1 base at J, with 13 bases in the middle. CDR3 length: 14 amino acids. The V gene's germline CDR1 is LNHDA and CDR2 SQIVND (reference sequence). Assay: immunoSEQ multiplex PCR; the TCRdb copy retains only in-frame clones and omits some. The repertoire holds more than 2,500 clones, around 49% seen once, with approximately 20% in the top ten. This clone was observed a handful of times. Antigen specificity is unknown. The material sequenced was intraepithelial lymphocytes from the gut. This sequence was found in a man aged 60 to 69 with celiac disease on a gluten-free diet. This rearrangement joins TRBV19 to TRBJ2-3; D not certain. CDR3 in DNA: TGTGCCAGTCGAGACGGGTTGGGCACAGATACGCAGTATTTT. Translation: CASRDGLGTDTQYF.